Listed below are T cell receptor beta chains from one sample, sequenced in a study of spatial heterogeneity in lung cancer. Each CDR3 protein gets one entry after TCRdb re-called the 5' RACE reads with MiXCR. The sample has 8,700 or so distinct CDR3 sequences, approximately 14% seen once. The specimen was lung tumor tissue, collected at surgery. The receptor source for this set is a male donor with early-stage non-small cell lung cancer. The CDR3 runs from the conserved cysteine through the conserved F or W. A D gene is named only where the DNA matches it firmly. A row's size may be missing; if present it is once, few, many or a size class.

.	many	TRBV30	TRBJ1-4	CAWSVDPRDEKLFF	TGTGCCTGGAGTGTAGACCCCAGGGATGAAAAACTGTTTTTT
.	many	TRBV12-3/TRBV12-4	TRBJ2-1	CASSGTLFASYNEQFF	TGTGCCAGCAGCGGGACACTGTTCGCCTCCTACAATGAGCAGTTCTTC
TRBD2	many	TRBV7-9	TRBJ2-7	CASSSLSGRALDEQYF	TGTGCCAGCAGCTCCCTTAGCGGGAGGGCCCTCGACGAGCAGTACTTC
.	medium-sized	TRBV20-1	TRBJ2-7	CSARTTQGSYEQYF	TGCAGTGCTAGAACTACCCAAGGATCCTACGAGCAGTACTTC
.	many	TRBV5-5	TRBJ1-2	CASSWGPVVSYGYTF	TGTGCCAGCAGCTGGGGACCGGTAGTCAGTTATGGCTACACCTTC
TRBD2	many	TRBV7-2	TRBJ2-1	CASSLAASGSYNEQFF	TGTGCCAGCAGCTTAGCAGCTAGCGGGAGCTACAATGAGCAGTTCTTC
.	many	TRBV12-3/TRBV12-4	TRBJ1-1	CASSFQTLRTKNTEAFF	TGTGCCAGCAGTTTTCAAACTCTTCGGACGAAGAACACTGAAGCTTTCTTT
.	.	TRBV15	TRBJ1-2	CATSRDPRTNYGYTF	TGTGCCACCAGCAGAGATCCCCGTACTAACTATGGCTACACCTTC
.	medium-sized	TRBV6-5	TRBJ1-1	CASSQGHTNTEAFF	TGTGCCAGCAGTCAGGGACACACGAACACTGAAGCTTTCTTT
.	.	TRBV27	TRBJ1-6	CASSPGVGNSPLHF	TGTGCCAGCAGCCCAGGGGTTGGCAATTCACCCCTCCACTTT
TRBD2	many	TRBV6-5	TRBJ2-3	CASSYSAPGLAGVSDTQYF	TGTGCCAGCAGTTACTCGGCCCCGGGACTAGCGGGAGTTTCCGATACGCAGTATTTT
.	many	TRBV5-6	TRBJ2-7	CASSLGPGSYEQYF	TGTGCCAGCAGCTTAGGTCCTGGGTCCTACGAGCAGTACTTC
.	many	TRBV4-1	TRBJ1-2	CASSQDRVQSPYYGYTF	TGCGCCAGCAGCCAAGATAGGGTGCAGAGTCCCTACTATGGCTACACCTTC
.	many	TRBV5-5	TRBJ2-7	CASSLDPSRTYEQYF	TGTGCCAGCAGCTTGGACCCCTCACGAACCTACGAGCAGTACTTC
TRBD1	many	TRBV20-1	TRBJ2-5	CSAFRGDREEETQYF	TGCAGTGCCTTTAGGGGGGACAGGGAGGAAGAGACCCAGTACTTC
.	many	TRBV5-4	TRBJ2-1	CASSLGAGPQNEQFF	TGTGCCAGCAGCTTGGGGGCGGGCCCCCAGAATGAGCAGTTCTTC
.	many	TRBV5-1	TRBJ2-3	CASSLAQNTDTQYF	TGCGCCAGCAGCTTAGCCCAGAACACAGATACGCAGTATTTT
.	many	TRBV21-1	TRBJ2-6	CASSKTSAGTTGANVLTF	TGTGCCAGCAGCAAGACCTCCGCCGGGACTACCGGGGCCAACGTCCTGACTTTC
.	medium-sized	TRBV27	TRBJ1-2	CASSSAASYGYTF	TGTGCCAGCAGTTCCGCAGCAAGCTATGGCTACACCTTC
TRBD1	medium-sized	TRBV2	TRBJ1-5	CASRRTGGDQPQHF	TGTGCCAGCAGACGAACAGGGGGAGATCAGCCCCAGCATTTT
TRBD2	many	TRBV7-2	TRBJ2-3	CASSPGKRIAGGITDTQYF	TGTGCCAGCAGCCCCGGAAAGAGAATAGCGGGAGGAATCACAGATACGCAGTATTTT
TRBD2	.	TRBV4-1	TRBJ2-7	CASSPTRTSGDYEQYF	TGCGCCAGCAGCCCGACGCGGACTAGCGGAGACTACGAGCAGTACTTC
TRBD2	many	TRBV6-2/TRBV6-3	TRBJ2-3	CASRPAWTGGSDTQYF	TGTGCCAGCAGGCCCGCCTGGACGGGAGGTTCAGATACGCAGTATTTT
.	medium-sized	TRBV5-1	TRBJ2-1	CASSVSGSSYNEQFF	TGCGCCAGCAGCGTGAGCGGAAGTTCCTACAATGAGCAGTTCTTC
.	few	TRBV2	TRBJ2-7	CASSGVSQYF	TGTGCCAGCAGTGGGGTTAGTCAGTACTTC
TRBD1	many	TRBV6-5	TRBJ1-2	CASSYSPLGQGNYGYTF	TGTGCCAGCAGTTACTCGCCTCTGGGACAGGGGAACTATGGCTACACCTTC
.	.	TRBV12-3/TRBV12-4	TRBJ2-2	CASSLGGRHGELFF	TGTGCCAGCAGTTTAGGTGGCAGGCACGGGGAGCTGTTTTTT